This T cell receptor beta chain was found in a study of neurological immune-mediated disorders. Synthesis of cDNA was carried out by template-switch 5'RACE. The reaction used 10-nucleotide random UMIs. TCRdb recomputed calls from the 5' RACE reads with MiXCR, one row per CDR3 protein. The sample shows tens of thousands of distinct CDR3 sequences, roughly 12% of them seen only once. Study conclusions and caveats: Expanded clones shared no identical CDR3 amino acid sequences across subjects, which suggested private TCR-beta repertoires in all groups.

In this sample, this clonotype turned up many times. Its antigen is as yet unknown. The CDR3 extends over 13 amino acids. With 1 base removed from V and 8 bases from J, the gap between germline ends came to 6 bases. CDR1 LGHDT and CDR2 YNNKEL come from the germline V gene (reference sequence). This TCR was sampled from a woman aged 60-75 years with HTLV-1-associated myelopathy (HAM/TSP). Sequencing was performed on PBMCs. The V and J genes are TRBV3-1 and TRBJ1-6; D unclear. The CDR3 is CASSQVSDSPLHF. The CDR3 nucleotides read TGTGCCAGCAGCCAAGTATCCGATTCACCCCTCCACTTT.